This entry features one TCR beta chain sequence. Described time point: persistent/refractory GD, antithyroid drugs over 5 years with positive TRAb. PBMC RNA was the source of the TCR library. The data are from a study of regulatory T cells in long-lasting Graves disease. This CDR3 is 16 amino acids long. V trimming: 0 bases; J trimming: 4 bases; junction bases outside the gene matches: 5. Looked up from germline, CDR1 is LNHNV and CDR2 is YYDKDF (reference sequence). For TCR beta, libraries came from iRepertoire HTBI primers and Arm-PCR of CDR3 regions. TCRdb redid the calling of the multiplex PCR reads with MiXCR, one entry per CDR3 protein. The sample consists of under 350,000 distinct CDR3 sequences, 20% to 25% of them appearing once.

The J gene is TRBJ2-7, the V gene TRBV15; 11 nucleotides align to TRBD2. The clonotype comes from a female donor with Graves disease. The sequenced sample was peripheral blood mononuclear cells (PBMCs), obtained when the disease was refractory, from a patient treated with antithyroid drugs. As DNA, the CDR3 is TGTGCCACCAGCAGAGACCTAGCGGGAGGTTTATACGAGCAGTACTTC. Its translation is CATSRDLAGGLYEQYF.